One and the same sample provided the 5 T cell receptor beta chains below, sequenced in a study of cytomegalovirus exposure and HLA in healthy donors. PCR amplification relied on 60 Vbeta primers (plus 13 Jbeta primers). The data were produced by immunoSEQ multiplex PCR, yet TCRdb's version contains in-frame clones alone and is incomplete. This table has under 110,000 clones, about 80% appearing once. The sample taken for sequencing was PBMCs. These receptors all come from a man in his forties in good health and CMV-seronegative.

This clone was picked up one time. The chain combines TRBV11-2 with TRBJ1-2; D not resolved. CDR3 length: 13 residues. Germline loops: CDR1 SGHAT, CDR2 FQNNGV. The V end lost 5 bases, the J end lost 1 base, and 8 bases lay between the germline ends. CDR3 in DNA: TGTGCCAGCAGCCCGAGTTATAACTATGGCTACACCTTC. Its protein is CASSPSYNYGYTF.

The chain links TRBV18 to TRBJ2-7, with TRBD1 matching over 7 bases. This CDR3 is 15 amino acids long. Germline lookup yields CDR1 KGHSH and CDR2 LQKENI. V was pared by 3 bases and J by 2 bases, with 7 bases of the junction left unmatched. The CDR3 region has the DNA TGTGCCAGCTCACCCGGGACAGAACTTACCTACGAGCAGTACTTC. This encodes CASSPGTELTYEQYF.

The rearrangement links TRBV29-1 to TRBJ2-7; 10 bases agree with TRBD2. CDR1 and CDR2 (germline): SQVTM, ANQGSEA. The CDR3 consists of 15 residues. J gave up 2 bases and V 3 bases, and 7 bases lay outside the gene matches. Written as DNA, the CDR3 is TGCAGCGTTGAGGTCTTAGCGGGGGGAGCCTACGAGCAGTACTTC. Amino acids: CSVEVLAGGAYEQYF.

This clone was counted a few times. The chain recombines TRBV28 with TRBJ2-5; D perhaps matches TRBD1 (6 bases). Germline loops: CDR1 MDHEN, CDR2 SYDVKM. The V end lost 6 bases, the J end lost 0 bases, and 14 bases lay between the germline ends. CDR3 length: 15 amino acids. The chain's CDR3 is CASRPGARYQETQYF. The CDR3 DNA is TGTGCCAGCAGGCCAGGGGCTCGGTACCAAGAGACCCAGTACTTC.

This clone was seen more than once but under ten times. The V and J genes are TRBV7-2 and TRBJ2-1, with TRBD2 identical over 9 bases. Germline trimming cut 2 bases from V and 9 bases from J; bases unmatched to any gene: 8. Germline V gene sequence: CDR1 SGHTA, CDR2 FQGNSA. The CDR3 runs 15 residues. The CDR3 reads CASSLRSGGPSEQFF. CDR3 nucleotides: TGTGCCAGCAGCTTAAGGAGCGGGGGGCCCTCTGAGCAGTTCTTC.